Below are 26 T cell receptor beta chains sequenced from a single sample in a study of T cells in Graves' hyperthyroidism and ophthalmopathy. TCR beta CDR3 region amplification was performed from RNA transcripts. With the HTBI primer set, the TCR CDR3 went through a first round of RT-PCR. Each CDR3 protein is one row after TCRdb ran MiXCR on the multiplex PCR reads. The data show 450,000 to 550,000 distinct CDR3 sequences, roughly a quarter seen once. What was sequenced was blood. These receptors were taken from a woman aged 25-40 years with Graves' ophthalmopathy.

The genes are TRBV12-3 or TRBV12-4 and TRBJ2-2; D unclear. The CDR3 loop spans 12 amino acids. V shed 6 bases and J shed 6 bases, with 8 bases lying between them. CDR3 loop: CASRLTSGELFF. CDR3 in DNA: TGTGCCAGCAGACTAACCTCCGGGGAGCTGTTTTTT.

This clonotype occurred many times. The chain couples TRBV20-1 to TRBJ1-2, with 9 bases matching TRBD1. J lost 4 bases, V lost 5 bases, and 8 bases had no gene match. This CDR3 comprises 14 residues. The germline CDR1 and CDR2 sequences are DFQATT and SNEGSKA (reference sequence). CDR3 in amino acids: CSADGTGTLYGYTF. CDR3 sequence (DNA): TGCAGTGCTGACGGGACAGGGACTCTCTATGGCTACACCTTC.

This clonotype was recorded at least ten times. This chain connects TRBV9 to TRBJ2-7; 10 nucleotides match TRBD1. From germline, CDR1 is SGDLS and CDR2 YYNGEE. V shed 2 bases and J 3 bases; nucleotides not matched to a gene: 5. CDR3 length: 15 amino acids. The CDR3 protein is CASSVTGQGFYEQYF. Written as DNA, the CDR3 is TGTGCCAGCAGCGTCACGGGACAGGGGTTCTACGAGCAGTACTTC.

This clonotype was seen ten or more times. The genes are TRBV6-1 and TRBJ2-7; D is perhaps TRBD2 (6 bases). The V end lost 7 bases, the J end lost 2 bases, and 18 bases lay between the germline ends. CDR1 is MNHNS, CDR2 SASEGT, per germline. The CDR3 has 15 amino acids. CDR3 in DNA: TGTGCCAGCACTCCCGGAGAGGGAGGTACCTACGAGCAGTACTTC. It translates to CASTPGEGGTYEQYF.

This clonotype was picked up a small number of times. V usage is TRBV28 and J usage is TRBJ1-1; weak D call: TRBD1 (5 bases). Germline CDR1 and CDR2: MDHEN and SYDVKM. The V end lost 2 bases, the J end lost 10 bases, and 11 bases lay between the germline ends. There are 12 residues in the CDR3. CDR3: CASSLTGRGAFF. The CDR3, as DNA: TGTGCCAGCAGTTTAACAGGAAGGGGAGCTTTCTTT.

This clonotype showed up many times. The V gene is TRBV7-3, the J gene TRBJ1-1; TRBD1 might be the D (6 bases). Trimming took 4 bases from V and 4 from J, leaving 10 bases between them. Germline V gene lookup returns CDR1 SGHTA and CDR2 FQGTGA. The CDR3 has 13 amino acids. The CDR3 reads CASSSSGVTEAFF. The CDR3 DNA sequence: TGTGCCAGCAGCTCTTCAGGGGTCACTGAAGCTTTCTTT.

The sample holds a few counts of this clonotype. This chain uses TRBV6-1 with TRBJ1-4, with 8 bases matching TRBD1. With 8 bases clipped from V and 6 bases from J, the junction kept 2 bases outside the gene matches. The CDR3 sequence is 12 residues long. CDR1 and CDR2 (germline): MNHNS, SASEGT. The CDR3 DNA sequence: TGTGCCAGCGACAGGGGCTATGAAAAACTGTTTTTT. Protein sequence: CASDRGYEKLFF.

This clonotype was observed at least ten times. J is TRBJ1-1 and V is TRBV6-2 or TRBV6-3, with D hard to call. The CDR3 length is 12 residues. Trimming left V 7 bases short and J 5 bases short, with 11 bases between. Germline CDR1 is MNHEY and CDR2 is SVGEGT. The CDR3 protein is CASKDPSTEAFF. In nucleotides, the CDR3 is TGTGCCAGCAAAGACCCCAGTACTGAAGCTTTCTTT.

The sample holds many counts of this clonotype. The rearrangement uses TRBV14 and TRBJ1-2; D is uncertain. CDR1 and CDR2 from the germline V gene are SGHDN and FVKESK. The ends were cut back, 0 bases at V and 8 bases at J, with 13 bases in the middle. This CDR3 is 14 amino acids long. This CDR3 is CASSQDGFRGGYTF. The CDR3 DNA reads as TGTGCCAGCAGCCAAGATGGCTTTCGTGGAGGCTACACCTTC. Combining the CDR3 with reference TRBV14 and TRBJ1-2 gives the whole variable domain EAGVTQFPSHSVIEKGQTVTLRCDPISGHDNLYWYRRVMGKEIKFLLHFVKESKQDESGMPNNRFLAERTGGTYSTLKVQPAELEDSGVYFCASSQDGFRGGYTFGSGTRLTVV.

This clonotype showed up many times. V gene TRBV5-1 combines with J gene TRBJ1-1; D might be TRBD1 (6 bases). V lost 0 bases and J 2 bases, leaving 11 bases between the germline ends. The CDR3 is 15 residues long. Germline CDR1 reads SGHRS; CDR2 reads YFSETQ. The CDR3, as DNA: TGCGCCAGCAGCTTGGCCGTAGGGGGTAACACTGAAGCTTTCTTT. Encoded protein: CASSLAVGGNTEAFF. Filled out from reference TRBV5-1 and TRBJ1-1, the complete variable domain reads KAGVTQTPRYLIKTRGQQVTLSCSPISGHRSVSWYQQTPGQGLQFLFEYFSETQRNKGNFPGRFSGRQFSNSRSEMNVSTLELGDSALYLCASSLAVGGNTEAFFGQGTRLTVV.

The chain uses TRBV7-2 and TRBJ2-7; TRBD1 matches 9 bases. This CDR3 contains 16 residues. Trimming removed 4 bases from V and 2 bases from J; junction bases left unmatched: 9. Germline V CDR1 and CDR2: SGHTA, FQGNSA. Here the CDR3 reads CASSSWYGTGTYEQYF. The CDR3 coding sequence is TGTGCCAGCAGCTCCTGGTATGGGACAGGGACCTACGAGCAGTACTTC.

This clonotype appeared many times. The gene calls are TRBV25-1 and TRBJ1-2; no definite D call. Trimming took off 6 bases at V and 4 bases at J, with 9 bases between the two ends. CDR3 length: 12 residues. From germline, CDR1 is MGHDK and CDR2 SYGVNS. CDR3 region: CASSHQRYGYTF. DNA of the CDR3: TGTGCCAGCAGCCACCAGCGCTATGGCTACACCTTC.

The rearrangement links TRBV5-1 to TRBJ2-2; no definite D call. The length of the CDR3 is 14 residues. V dropped 3 bases and J dropped 5 bases, with 11 bases sitting between them. CDR1 and CDR2 (germline): SGHRS, YFSETQ. CDR3 region: CASSYPDGTGELFF. DNA of the CDR3: TGCGCCAGCAGCTACCCGGACGGGACCGGGGAGCTGTTTTTT.

The CDR3 loop reads CASSPGFGFHEQYF. For the CDR3, the DNA is TGTGCCAGCAGCCCTGGTTTCGGTTTCCACGAGCAGTACTTC. The chain couples TRBV6-1 to TRBJ2-7; D is uncertain. Germline CDR1 MNHNS, CDR2 SASEGT. The CDR3 runs to 14 residues. V was shortened by 6 bases and J by 5 bases, with 17 bases between the two germline ends.

This clonotype occurred a few times. This chain connects TRBV10-2 to TRBJ2-5; D is perhaps TRBD2 (6 bases). Germline V gene data show CDR1 as WSHSY and CDR2 as SAAADI. The CDR3 runs to 14 residues. The ends were cut back, 7 bases at V and 5 bases at J, with 17 bases in the middle. CDR3 sequence: CASIPTRSWETQYF. The CDR3 nucleotides read TGCGCCAGCATCCCGACTAGATCTTGGGAGACCCAGTACTTC.

V and J are TRBV7-2 and TRBJ2-7; TRBD1 matches at 9 bases. The CDR3 covers 15 residues. Germline loops: CDR1 SGHTA, CDR2 FQGNSA. The V and J ends lost 5 bases and 6 bases, in that order; junction bases with no gene match: 11. CDR3 DNA sequence: TGTGCCAGCAGCCGACAGACAGGGGGGGGAGGCGAGCAGTACTTC. This encodes CASSRQTGGGGEQYF.

In its sample, this clonotype was seen many times. This may arise from a read error, as a much more abundant clone is one base away. The missing conserved phenylalanine or tryptophan at the end of this CDR3 makes a read error likely. CDR3 bases: TGTGCCAGCAGACCCCAGACCGGATTCGGCTACACCCTC. It encodes CASRPQTGFGYTL. The chain joins TRBV6-1 to TRBJ1-2; D unresolved. CDR1 is MNHNS, CDR2 SASEGT, per germline. V was trimmed by 6 bases and J by 8 bases, leaving 16 bases between them. The CDR3 contains 13 residues.

This clonotype occurred many times. The chain recombines TRBV6-1 with TRBJ2-5; possibly TRBD2 for D (5 bases). Trimming pared 1 base from V and 1 base from J, leaving 10 bases between. CDR1 MNHNS and CDR2 SASEGT come from the germline V gene. The CDR3 has 15 amino acids. CDR3 coding DNA: TGTGCCAGCAGTGAAGTATTCGGGGTCCAAGAGACCCAGTACTTC. This encodes CASSEVFGVQETQYF.

The genes are TRBV7-8 and TRBJ2-7, with D perhaps TRBD2 (5 bases). The CDR3 extends over 15 amino acids. The V gene's germline CDR1 is SGHVS and CDR2 FQNEAQ. With 5 bases removed from V and 7 bases from J, the gap between germline ends came to 21 bases. The CDR3 coding sequence is TGTGCCAGCAGCCCCTACCTGGACTCAATGGGGGAGCAGTACTTC. The encoded protein is CASSPYLDSMGEQYF.

This clonotype occurred a few times. This clone may be a read error of a much larger clone one base away. The chain joins TRBV12-3 or TRBV12-4 to TRBJ1-5, with a possible D match to TRBD1 (6 bases). The CDR3 is made up of 14 amino acids. The CDR3 spells CASSTQGVNQPQRF. CDR3 sequence (DNA): TGTGCCAGCAGTACACAGGGAGTTAATCAGCCCCAGCGTTTT.

J is TRBJ1-2 and V is TRBV12-5; D is ambiguous. Germline values: CDR1 LGHNT, CDR2 FRNRAP. The CDR3 spans 15 residues. Trimming cost V 2 bases and J 7 bases, with 17 bases left between them. Here the CDR3 DNA reads TGTGCTAGTGGTTTGTTCCTTCCCCCTAATCCTGGCTACACCTTC. It translates to CASGLFLPPNPGYTF.

V is TRBV11-1 and J is TRBJ2-1; the D gene is possibly TRBD2 (5 bases). CDR1 is SGHAT and CDR2 is FQDESV in the germline V gene (reference sequence). This CDR3 is 16 amino acids long. Trimming pared 4 bases from V and 0 bases from J, leaving 13 bases between. CDR3 loop: CASSSDSWSSYNEQFF. The CDR3 nucleotides are TGTGCCAGCAGCTCGGACTCCTGGAGCTCCTACAATGAGCAGTTCTTC.

Ten or more counts support this clonotype. This chain joins TRBV6-5 and TRBJ1-2; 7 bases align to TRBD1. Germline V gene lookup returns CDR1 MNHEY and CDR2 SVGAGI. With V trimmed by 7 bases and J by 4 bases, 9 bases remained unmatched. This CDR3 contains 14 residues. CDR3 nucleotide sequence: TGTGCCAGCACCAGACAGGGCTCTAGCTATGGCTACACCTTC. Its protein is CASTRQGSSYGYTF.

There are a few counts of this clonotype. The V and J genes are TRBV7-9 and TRBJ2-2, with D unresolved. V lost 7 bases and J lost 0, with 9 bases in between. Germline assignment: CDR1 SEHNR and CDR2 FQNEAQ (reference sequence). This CDR3 has 14 residues. As DNA, the CDR3 is TGTGCCAGCAATTCGGCTTCGAACACCGGGGAGCTGTTTTTT. Translation: CASNSASNTGELFF. The full variable domain, in which reference TRBV7-9 and TRBJ2-2 provide the parts outside the CDR3, is DTGVSQNPRHKITKRGQNVTFRCDPISEHNRLYWYRQTLGQGPEFLTYFQNEAQLEKSRLLSDRFSAERPKGSFSTLEIQRTEQGDSAMYLCASNSASNTGELFFGEGSRLTVL.

The sample holds a few counts of this clonotype. The V call is TRBV6-5, the J call TRBJ1-1; 8 bases agree with TRBD1. Germline CDR1 is MNHEY and CDR2 is SVGAGI. The V and J ends lost 6 bases and 5 bases, in that order; junction bases with no gene match: 8. The CDR3 is 14 amino acids. CDR3 in amino acids: CASRGRQGWTEAFF. The CDR3 nucleotides read TGTGCCAGCAGAGGACGACAGGGGTGGACTGAAGCTTTCTTT.

The sample holds many counts of this clonotype. V usage is TRBV12-3 or TRBV12-4 and J usage is TRBJ2-7; TRBD1 matches at 10 bases. V gave up 6 bases and J gave up 0 bases; unmatched junction bases: 2. This CDR3 region has 14 residues. This chain's CDR3 is CASRGQGLSYEQYF. The CDR3 DNA sequence: TGTGCCAGCAGGGGACAGGGGCTCTCCTACGAGCAGTACTTC.